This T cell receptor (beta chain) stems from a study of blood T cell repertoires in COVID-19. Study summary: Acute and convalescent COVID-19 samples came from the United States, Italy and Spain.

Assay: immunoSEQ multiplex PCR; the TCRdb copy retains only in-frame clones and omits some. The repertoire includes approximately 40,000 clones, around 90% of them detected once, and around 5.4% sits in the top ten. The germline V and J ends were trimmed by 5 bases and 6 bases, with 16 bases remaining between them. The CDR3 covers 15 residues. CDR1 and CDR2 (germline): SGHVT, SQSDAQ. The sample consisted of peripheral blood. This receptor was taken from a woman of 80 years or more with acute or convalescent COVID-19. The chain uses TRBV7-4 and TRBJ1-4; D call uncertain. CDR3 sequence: CASSPLGAIDEKLFF. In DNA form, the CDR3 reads TGTGCCAGCAGCCCCCTGGGAGCGATTGATGAAAAACTGTTTTTT.